A single sample is the source of the 16 T cell receptor beta chains below, sequenced in a study of T cell responses to AZD1222 COVID-19 vaccine. Some clones are missing from TCRdb's copy, which holds only in-frame ones; the method was immunoSEQ multiplex PCR. The sample lists 150,000 to 200,000 clones, approximately 94% seen once, with approximately 0.58% in the top ten. The source material was peripheral blood, sampled on day 0 of AZD1222 vaccination. These receptors were collected from an adult in good health.

The genes are TRBV11-2 and TRBJ1-3; D not resolved. Per germline, CDR1 SGHAT and CDR2 FQNNGV. The CDR3 contains 13 residues. V lost 6 bases, J lost 4 bases, and 10 bases lay in between. In DNA, the CDR3 is TGTGCCAGCAGACGTGGGTCCGGAAACACCATATATTTT. Translation: CASRRGSGNTIYF. The entire variable domain, with the rest obtained from reference TRBV11-2 and TRBJ1-3, is as follows: EAGVAQSPRYKIIEKRQSVAFWCNPISGHATLYWYQQILGQGPKLLIQFQNNGVVDDSQLPKDRFSAERLKGVDSTLKIQPAKLEDSAVYLCASRRGSGNTIYFGEGSWLTVV.

V and J are TRBV27 and TRBJ1-1, with unresolved D. Germline assignment: CDR1 MNHEY and CDR2 SMNVEV (reference sequence). There are 15 residues in the CDR3. V lost 2 bases and J 2 bases, leaving 12 bases between the germline ends. CDR3 in amino acids: CASSLGQTKNTEAFF. The CDR3 DNA reads TGTGCCAGCAGTTTAGGGCAGACAAAAAACACTGAAGCTTTCTTT.

In nucleotides, the CDR3 is TGTGCCACCAGCACCCAGGACAGGGCAATCGGGGAGCTGTTTTTT. This sequence encodes CATSTQDRAIGELFF. The chain joins TRBV15 to TRBJ2-2; 8 nucleotides match TRBD1. The CDR3 runs to 15 residues. J gave up 7 bases and V 4 bases, and 8 bases lay outside the gene matches. Germline V gene data show CDR1 as LNHNV and CDR2 as YYDKDF (reference sequence). The full variable domain, its missing parts supplied by reference TRBV15 and TRBJ2-2, is DAMVIQNPRYQVTQFGKPVTLSCSQTLNHNVMYWYQQKSSQAPKLLFHYYDKDFNNEADTPDNFQSRRPNTSFCFLDIRSPGLGDTAMYLCATSTQDRAIGELFFGEGSRLTVL.

This chain joins TRBV27 and TRBJ1-6; possible D gene TRBD1, 5 bases. The CDR3 consists of 15 residues. From germline, CDR1 is MNHEY and CDR2 SMNVEV (reference sequence). V was cut by 1 base and J by 7 bases, with 11 bases left in between. The CDR3 nucleotides are TGTGCCAGCAGTTTATTCTCTGGGACCAATTCACCCCTCCACTTT. This codes for CASSLFSGTNSPLHF.

The chain uses TRBV28 and TRBJ2-4; 12 bases are a match to TRBD2. Trimming removed 6 bases from V and 6 bases from J; junction bases left unmatched: 3. The CDR3 is made up of 14 amino acids. The germline gives CDR1 MDHEN, CDR2 SYDVKM. DNA of the CDR3: TGTGCCAGCAGCTCTAGCGGGAGGGCAAACATTCAGTACTTC. Translation: CASSSSGRANIQYF.

This chain connects TRBV10-3 to TRBJ1-5, with D possibly TRBD1 on 6 matching bases. This CDR3 is built from 16 residues. Germline V lookup: CDR1 ENHRY, CDR2 SYGVKD. V gave up 2 bases and J gave up 4 bases, with 15 bases separating them. CDR3 sequence reads: CAISESGGGGNQPQHF. CDR3 nucleotides: TGTGCCATCAGTGAGAGTGGGGGGGGCGGAAATCAGCCCCAGCATTTT.

This clone occurred a few times. The gene calls are TRBV2 and TRBJ2-1, with TRBD2 matching over 12 bases. The CDR3 covers 15 residues. Germline loops: CDR1 SNHLY, CDR2 FYNNEI. V lost 7 bases and J lost 5; bases outside the gene matches: 6. The chain's CDR3 is CASNRLAGVNNEQFF. CDR3 nucleotide sequence: TGTGCCAGCAACCGACTAGCGGGAGTCAACAATGAGCAGTTCTTC.

For the CDR3, the DNA is TGTGCCAGCAGTTACGGGACAGGGGGAAACAATGAGCAGTTCTTC. Translating gives CASSYGTGGNNEQFF. The chain has TRBV27 and TRBJ2-1; 11 bases line up with TRBD1. V lost 4 bases, J lost 5 bases, and 4 bases stayed unmatched. The V gene's germline CDR1 is MNHEY and CDR2 SMNVEV (reference sequence). The CDR3 loop spans 15 amino acids.

The chain recombines TRBV29-1 with TRBJ1-6; no clear D. Looked up from germline, CDR1 is SQVTM and CDR2 is ANQGSEA. Trimming removed 1 base at V and 7 bases at J, with 8 bases between. The CDR3 length is 13 residues. The CDR3 sequence is CSVEVAPNSPLHF. The CDR3 DNA follows: TGCAGCGTTGAAGTGGCACCAAATTCACCCCTCCACTTT.

The J gene is TRBJ1-1, the V gene TRBV19; unclear D gene. V was trimmed by 7 bases and J by 1 base, leaving 7 bases between them. The CDR3 has 12 residues. Germline V lookup: CDR1 LNHDA, CDR2 SQIVND (reference sequence). CDR3 nucleotides: TGTGCCAGTAAGTACAGGAACACTGAAGCTTTCTTT. Translation: CASKYRNTEAFF.

The chain recombines TRBV28 with TRBJ1-4; D is possibly TRBD1 (5 bases). With 3 bases removed from V and 7 bases from J, the gap between germline ends came to 9 bases. This CDR3 comprises 13 residues. Germline CDR1 and CDR2: MDHEN and SYDVKM. The CDR3 DNA sequence: TGTGCCAGCAGTTTTGGGGGTAGTGAAAAACTGTTTTTT. Protein sequence: CASSFGGSEKLFF.

V is TRBV30 and J is TRBJ1-2; unclear D gene. Between the trimmed V and J ends, which lost 8 bases and 1 base, there was a span of 11 bases. Germline loops: CDR1 GTSNPN, CDR2 SVGIG (reference sequence). The CDR3 has 12 amino acids. In DNA, the CDR3 is TGTGCCGCCTCGCCCCTTAACTATGGCTACACCTTC. Translation gives CAASPLNYGYTF.

This clone was seen a single time. The V gene is TRBV5-1, the J gene TRBJ1-2; 7 bases map to TRBD1. Germline assignment: CDR1 SGHRS and CDR2 YFSETQ. The CDR3 runs to 17 residues. Trimming removed 3 bases from V and 1 base from J; junction bases left unmatched: 12. CDR3 DNA sequence: TGCGCCAGCAGCTCCTCCCCGCTCGGGACAGATAACTATGGCTACACCTTC. Its translation: CASSSSPLGTDNYGYTF.

This sequence joins TRBV7-8 and TRBJ1-6; a possible D gene is TRBD1 (6 bases). Germline CDR1 reads SGHVS; CDR2 reads FQNEAQ. The CDR3 runs 14 residues. Trimming left V 3 bases short and J 8 bases short, with 11 bases between. The CDR3, as DNA: TGTGCCAGCAGCTTGAGGGGGGGCGATTCACCCCTCCACTTT. Protein sequence: CASSLRGGDSPLHF. Drawing the rest from reference TRBV7-8 and TRBJ1-6, the complete variable domain is GAGVSQSPRYKVAKRGQDVALRCDPISGHVSLFWYQQALGQGPEFLTYFQNEAQLDKSGLPSDRFFAERPEGSVSTLKIQRTQQEDSAVYLCASSLRGGDSPLHFGNGTRLTVT.

The chain joins TRBV27 to TRBJ2-2; D gene ambiguous. V was cut by 6 bases and J by 4 bases, with 3 bases left in between. The CDR3 spans 11 residues. Germline CDR1 is MNHEY and CDR2 is SMNVEV (reference sequence). The DNA of the CDR3 is TGTGCCAGCAGGCGCACCGGGGAGCTGTTTTTT. Amino acids: CASRRTGELFF.

V usage is TRBV6-1 and J usage is TRBJ1-2, with 8 nucleotides matching TRBD1. The V and J ends lost 3 bases and 8 bases, in that order; junction bases with no gene match: 5. The germline V gene has CDR1 MNHNS and CDR2 SASEGT. There are 13 residues in the CDR3. CDR3 DNA: TGTGCCAGCAGTGAGGAGACAGGGGACGGCTACACCTTC. Translated: CASSEETGDGYTF.